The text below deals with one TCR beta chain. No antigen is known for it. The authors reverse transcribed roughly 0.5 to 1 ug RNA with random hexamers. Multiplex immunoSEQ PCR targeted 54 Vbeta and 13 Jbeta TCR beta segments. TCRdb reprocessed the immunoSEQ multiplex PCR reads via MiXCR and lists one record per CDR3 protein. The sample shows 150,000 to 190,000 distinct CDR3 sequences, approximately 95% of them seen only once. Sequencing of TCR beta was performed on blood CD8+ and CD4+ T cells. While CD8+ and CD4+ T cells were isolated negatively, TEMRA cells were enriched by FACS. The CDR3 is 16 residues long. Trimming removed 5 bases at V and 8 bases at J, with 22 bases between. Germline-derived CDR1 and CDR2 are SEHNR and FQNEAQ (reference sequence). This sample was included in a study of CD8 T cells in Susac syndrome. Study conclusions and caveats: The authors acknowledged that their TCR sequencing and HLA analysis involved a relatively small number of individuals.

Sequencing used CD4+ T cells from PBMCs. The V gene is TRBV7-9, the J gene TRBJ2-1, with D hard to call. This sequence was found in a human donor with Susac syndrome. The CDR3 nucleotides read TGTGCCAGCAGCCCCGGGTTCGGGCCTGTGAAGGATGAGCAGTTCTTC. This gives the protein CASSPGFGPVKDEQFF.